One sample yielded the 21 T cell receptor beta chains listed below, sequenced in a study of T-cell reconstitution after alpha-beta-depleted transplantation in children (dated by TCRdb to 2016 to 2017). Library generation was performed with PCR. For sequencing, an Illumina HiSeq 2500 was employed. TCR libraries were prepared with molecular barcoding, using unique molecular identifiers to normalize TCRbeta repertoire quantification. TCRdb itself trimmed the public reads at Q25 with fastp, ran MiXCR and retained productive beta chains. Each CDR3 protein appears once, grouped with its most common genes and DNA. The sample table shows around 300,000 distinct CDR3 sequences, and about a quarter are seen once. About a tenth of the sample rests with the top ten. This specimen's treatment or condition label, interpreted: allogeneic hematopoietic cell transplantation with graft depleted of TCRalphabeta T cells and CD19 B cells.

The specimen comprised PBMCs, mostly from graft donor cells, sampled 180 days after TCRalphabeta/CD19-depleted stem cell transplant. These receptors were obtained from a male patient aged 10 to 17 who had a stem cell transplant for acute lymphoblastic leukemia, so the T cells may come from the graft donor.

The rearrangement uses TRBV5-1 and TRBJ2-1, with 8 bases identical to TRBD1. This CDR3 has 17 residues. V was clipped by 2 bases and J by 4 bases; unmatched bases: 11. Germline values: CDR1 SGHRS, CDR2 YFSETQ. The CDR3 sequence: CASSFAQGAAAYNEQFF. Written as DNA, the CDR3 is TGCGCCAGCAGCTTTGCGCAGGGGGCGGCTGCATACAATGAGCAGTTCTTC.

Here the CDR3 DNA reads TGTGCCACCAGCAAATCCAGAGCCACCGGGGAGCTGTTTTTT. Its protein is CATSKSRATGELFF. The V and J genes are TRBV15 and TRBJ2-2, with D unresolved. The germline V gene encodes CDR1 LNHNV and CDR2 YYDKDF (reference sequence). V gave up 4 bases and J gave up 4 bases, with 10 bases separating them. The CDR3 loop spans 14 amino acids.

This clonotype was seen a single time. The chain recombines TRBV9 with TRBJ1-2; D gene ambiguous. The CDR3 runs 14 residues. Germline assignment: CDR1 SGDLS and CDR2 YYNGEE. The ends were cut back, 3 bases at V and 4 bases at J, with 13 bases in the middle. CDR3 coding DNA: TGTGCCAGCAGCGGACGTCCTTACGGCTATGGCTACACCTTC. Its protein is CASSGRPYGYGYTF.

This clonotype was picked up a small number of times. The CDR3 DNA reads TGTGCCAGCTCACCACTGAACACTGAAGCTTTCTTT. Protein product: CASSPLNTEAFF. This chain connects TRBV14 to TRBJ1-1; no definite D call. Germline CDR1 SGHDN, CDR2 FVKESK. Trimming cost V 8 bases and J 0 bases, with 7 bases left between them. The length of the CDR3 is 12 residues.

The V gene is TRBV14, the J gene TRBJ2-1; D possibly corresponds to TRBD2 (6 bases). Germline loops: CDR1 SGHDN, CDR2 FVKESK. The CDR3 runs 14 residues. Trimming pared 4 bases from V and 2 bases from J, leaving 9 bases between. The CDR3 spells CASSLGRPYNEQFF. In DNA, the CDR3 is TGTGCCAGCAGCCTTGGGAGGCCCTACAATGAGCAGTTCTTC.

Only a few counts were recorded for this clonotype. V gene TRBV5-1 combines with J gene TRBJ2-7; a weak D match, TRBD2 (6 bases). Trimming took 3 bases from V and 2 from J, leaving 18 bases between them. CDR3 length: 16 residues. The germline gives CDR1 SGHRS, CDR2 YFSETQ. CDR3 in amino acids: CASSYKLRGPTYEQYF. In DNA, the CDR3 is TGCGCCAGCAGCTATAAATTGCGGGGCCCAACCTACGAGCAGTACTTC.

This clonotype was found many times. This chain connects TRBV25-1 to TRBJ2-7; D perhaps matches TRBD1 (5 bases). Germline lookup yields CDR1 MGHDK and CDR2 SYGVNS. The germline V and J ends were trimmed by 3 bases and 3 bases, with 15 bases remaining between them. The CDR3 is 15 residues long. The CDR3 nucleotides read TGTGCCAGCAGTGATAAGAATTACAGGCGCTACGAGCAGTACTTC. This gives the protein CASSDKNYRRYEQYF.

This clonotype was seen more than once but under ten times. V and J are TRBV9 and TRBJ2-3, with a weak D call TRBD2 (6 bases). The CDR3 is 16 residues long. Trimming took 0 bases from V and 1 from J, leaving 12 bases between them. Germline CDR1 is SGDLS and CDR2 is YYNGEE. The CDR3 bases are TGTGCCAGCAGCGTAGCCCCGGGACTTGGCACAGATACGCAGTATTTT. Its translation: CASSVAPGLGTDTQYF.

J is TRBJ2-3 and V is TRBV7-9, with TRBD2 as a possible D gene (5 bases). Trimming pared 4 bases from V and 2 bases from J, leaving 16 bases between. From germline, CDR1 is SEHNR and CDR2 FQNEAQ (reference sequence). The CDR3 has 16 residues. Here the CDR3 reads CASSSPYTGVTDTQYF. CDR3 DNA sequence: TGTGCCAGCAGCTCACCATATACCGGGGTCACAGATACGCAGTATTTT.

There are a few counts of this clonotype. The chain joins TRBV7-9 to TRBJ2-6; possible D gene TRBD2, 6 bases. This CDR3 comprises 16 residues. V shed 3 bases and J shed 2 bases, with 11 bases lying between them. Germline CDR1 SEHNR, CDR2 FQNEAQ (reference sequence). The CDR3 here is CASSFGREAGANVLTF. In DNA, the CDR3 is TGTGCCAGCAGCTTCGGCAGGGAGGCTGGGGCCAACGTCCTGACTTTC.

This clonotype was recorded a few times. The V gene is TRBV7-2, the J gene TRBJ2-7; unclear D gene. Trimming cost V 1 base and J 0 bases, with 10 bases left between them. The length of the CDR3 is 15 residues. Germline V CDR1 and CDR2: SGHTA, FQGNSA. The CDR3 coding sequence is TGTGCCAGCAGCTTAGAGTTCGCAAGCTCCTACGAGCAGTACTTC. It is translated as CASSLEFASSYEQYF.

V gene TRBV9 combines with J gene TRBJ2-2; 9 bases match TRBD2. V lost 0 bases, J lost 4 bases, and 7 bases stayed unmatched. Germline lookup yields CDR1 SGDLS and CDR2 YYNGEE. This CDR3 is built from 17 residues. DNA for the CDR3: TGTGCCAGCAGCGTAGACCCGACTAGCGGTCGCACCGGGGAGCTGTTTTTT. Protein product: CASSVDPTSGRTGELFF. The whole variable domain, remainder taken from reference TRBV9 and TRBJ2-2, is DSGVTQTPKHLITATGQRVTLRCSPRSGDLSVYWYQQSLDQGLQFLIQYYNGEERAKGNILERFSAQQFPDLHSELNLSSLELGDSALYFCASSVDPTSGRTGELFFGEGSRLTVL.

This clonotype was seen a few times. V and J are TRBV6-2 or TRBV6-3 and TRBJ2-7, with 11 positions matching TRBD2. V was pared by 6 bases and J by 5 bases, with 9 bases of the junction left unmatched. CDR1 is MNHEY, CDR2 SVGEGT, per germline. This CDR3 is 15 amino acids long. CDR3 region: CASSISSGRSHEQYF. The CDR3 DNA reads TGTGCCAGCAGCATCTCTAGCGGGAGGTCCCACGAGCAGTACTTC.

This clonotype was seen a few times. This chain links TRBV12-3 or TRBV12-4 with TRBJ2-2; TRBD1 agrees at 8 bases. CDR3 length: 14 residues. The J segment lost 6 bases and the V segment lost 5 bases, leaving 5 bases of the junction unmatched. CDR3 region: CASSPGGSAGELFF. In DNA, the CDR3 is TGTGCCAGCAGTCCAGGGGGCTCGGCCGGGGAGCTGTTTTTT.

J is TRBJ2-2 and V is TRBV9; TRBD2 matches 7 bases. V gave up 0 bases and J gave up 5 bases; unmatched junction bases: 1. The CDR3 totals 14 residues. The germline V gene has CDR1 SGDLS and CDR2 YYNGEE. CDR3 residues: CASSVDGRTGELFF. The CDR3 coding sequence is TGTGCCAGCAGCGTAGACGGGAGGACCGGGGAGCTGTTTTTT. Drawing the rest from reference TRBV9 and TRBJ2-2, the complete variable domain is DSGVTQTPKHLITATGQRVTLRCSPRSGDLSVYWYQQSLDQGLQFLIQYYNGEERAKGNILERFSAQQFPDLHSELNLSSLELGDSALYFCASSVDGRTGELFFGEGSRLTVL.

CDR3 sequence reads: CASSEGPAGGLGYEQYF. The CDR3 DNA sequence: TGTGCCAGCAGTGAAGGGCCCGCGGGCGGGTTAGGCTACGAGCAGTACTTC. J is TRBJ2-7 and V is TRBV2, with D possibly being TRBD2 (5 bases). Trimming left V 1 base short and J 3 bases short, with 19 bases between. The CDR3 spans 17 residues. From germline, CDR1 is SNHLY and CDR2 FYNNEI.

This clonotype showed up just a few times. This rearrangement joins TRBV4-2 to TRBJ2-2, with D perhaps matching TRBD1 or TRBD2 (5 bases each). Between the trimmed V and J ends, which lost 4 bases and 9 bases, there was a span of 15 bases. CDR3 length: 14 residues. Per the germline V gene, CDR1 is LGHNA and CDR2 is YNFKEQ. CDR3 amino acids: CASSPRGRPWELFF. CDR3 nucleotides: TGTGCCAGCAGCCCCCGGGGCCGACCCTGGGAGCTGTTTTTT.

The table lists this clonotype with a few counts. The rearrangement links TRBV5-1 to TRBJ1-3; TRBD1 might be the D (6 bases). The CDR3 has 17 amino acids. Germline assignment: CDR1 SGHRS and CDR2 YFSETQ. Between the trimmed V and J ends, which lost 0 bases and 2 bases, there was a span of 15 bases. The CDR3 sequence: CASSLASGGRAGNTIYF. The DNA for the CDR3 is TGCGCCAGCAGCTTGGCCAGCGGGGGGCGAGCTGGAAACACCATATATTTT.

The chain employs TRBV29-1 and TRBJ2-7; 10 nucleotides align to TRBD1. The length of the CDR3 is 12 residues. J lost 3 bases, V lost 5 bases, and 1 base had no gene match. From germline, CDR1 is SQVTM and CDR2 ANQGSEA. The CDR3 nucleotides are TGCAGCGTTAGGACAGGGGGCTACGAGCAGTACTTC. Translation: CSVRTGGYEQYF.

This clonotype was observed a few times. This chain joins TRBV10-3 and TRBJ2-5; D gene unclear. The germline gives CDR1 ENHRY, CDR2 SYGVKD. The CDR3 totals 13 residues. The V and J ends lost 0 bases and 5 bases respectively, with 7 bases between them. CDR3 nucleotide sequence: TGTGCCATCAGTGAGTCGAGGATCGAGACCCAGTACTTC. This sequence encodes CAISESRIETQYF.

This CDR3 reads CSVGGGGETQYF. The CDR3 bases are TGCAGCGTGGGAGGGGGAGGAGAGACCCAGTACTTC. The chain employs TRBV29-1 and TRBJ2-5; a possible D gene is TRBD2 (7 bases). V shed 6 bases and J shed 4 bases, with 12 bases lying between them. CDR1 SQVTM and CDR2 ANQGSEA come from the germline V gene. The CDR3 loop spans 12 amino acids. The variable domain in full, completed from reference TRBV29-1 and TRBJ2-5, reads SAVISQKPSRDICQRGTSLTIQCQVDSQVTMMFWYRQQPGQSLTLIATANQGSEATYESGFVIDKFPISRPNLTFSTLTVSNMSPEDSSIYLCSVGGGGETQYFGPGTRLLVL.